This T cell receptor (beta chain) was identified in a study of shared clonotypes between healthy human individuals. Study-wide background: The plates for each donor numbered three CD4 naive, three CD4 memory, two CD8 naive and one CD8 memory.

CDR3 size: 15 residues. The germline V and J ends were trimmed by 6 bases and 3 bases, with 18 bases remaining between them. Per germline, CDR1 WSHSY and CDR2 SAAADI. Clones were sequenced by immunoSEQ multiplex PCR, and TCRdb holds only the in-frame ones, with some missing. The sample holds some 2.3 million clones, more than 85% seen once. Sequenced sample: naive CD4+ T cells from PBMCs. Sample subset: CD45RA+ positively selected. This receptor was obtained from a man between 18 and 29 years old in good health. Some clones in this sample may be carry-over from other donors' samples. V usage is TRBV10-2 and J usage is TRBJ2-7, with a weak D call TRBD2 (6 bases). The CDR3 region has the DNA TGCGCCAGCAGCGCCGCGACTAGTTACGGCTACGAGCAGTACTTC. Its translation: CASSAATSYGYEQYF.